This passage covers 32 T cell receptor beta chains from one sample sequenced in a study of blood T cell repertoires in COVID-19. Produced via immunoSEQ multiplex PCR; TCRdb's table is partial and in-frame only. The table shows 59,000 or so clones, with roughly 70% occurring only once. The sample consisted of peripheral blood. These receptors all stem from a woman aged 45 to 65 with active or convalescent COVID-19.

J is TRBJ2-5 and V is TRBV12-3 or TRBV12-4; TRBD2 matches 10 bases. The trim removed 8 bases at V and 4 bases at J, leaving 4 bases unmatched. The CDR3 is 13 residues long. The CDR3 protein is CASGGLARETQYF. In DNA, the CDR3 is TGTGCCAGCGGGGGACTAGCGAGAGAGACCCAGTACTTC.

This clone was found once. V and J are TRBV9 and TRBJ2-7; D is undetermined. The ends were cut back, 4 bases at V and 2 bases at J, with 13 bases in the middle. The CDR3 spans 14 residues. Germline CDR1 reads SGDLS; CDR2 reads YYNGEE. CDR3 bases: TGTGCCAGCAGCCCGTTAGCTTGGGCCTACGAGCAGTACTTC. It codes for CASSPLAWAYEQYF.

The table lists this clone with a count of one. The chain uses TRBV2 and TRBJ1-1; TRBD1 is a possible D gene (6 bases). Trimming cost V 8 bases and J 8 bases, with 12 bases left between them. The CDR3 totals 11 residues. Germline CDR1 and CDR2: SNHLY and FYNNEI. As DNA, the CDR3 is TGTGCCAGCGGCCGGACAGCCGAAGCTTTCTTT. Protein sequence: CASGRTAEAFF.

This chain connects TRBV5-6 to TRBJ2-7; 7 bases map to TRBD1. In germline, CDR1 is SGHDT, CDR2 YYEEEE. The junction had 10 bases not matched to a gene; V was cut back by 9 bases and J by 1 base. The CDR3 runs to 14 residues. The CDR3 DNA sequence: TGTGCCACTTCGGAACAGGGGCCATCCTACGAGCAGTACTTC. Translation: CATSEQGPSYEQYF.

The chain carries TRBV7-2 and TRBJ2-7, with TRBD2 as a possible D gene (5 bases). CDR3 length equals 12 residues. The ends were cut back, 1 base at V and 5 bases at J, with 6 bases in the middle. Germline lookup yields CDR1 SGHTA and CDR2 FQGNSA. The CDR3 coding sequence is TGTGCCAGCAGCTTAGTCGGGAACGAGCAGTACTTC. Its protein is CASSLVGNEQYF.

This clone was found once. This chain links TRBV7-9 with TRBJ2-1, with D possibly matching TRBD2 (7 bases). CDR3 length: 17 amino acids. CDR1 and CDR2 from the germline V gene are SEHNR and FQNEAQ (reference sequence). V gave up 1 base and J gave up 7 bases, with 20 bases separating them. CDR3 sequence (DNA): TGTGCCAGCAGCTTAGAAGAGGGGGGGACCCGTCCAAATGAGCAGTTCTTC. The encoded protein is CASSLEEGGTRPNEQFF. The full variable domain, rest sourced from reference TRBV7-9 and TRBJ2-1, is DTGVSQNPRHKITKRGQNVTFRCDPISEHNRLYWYRQTLGQGPEFLTYFQNEAQLEKSRLLSDRFSAERPKGSFSTLEIQRTEQGDSAMYLCASSLEEGGTRPNEQFFGPGTRLTVL.

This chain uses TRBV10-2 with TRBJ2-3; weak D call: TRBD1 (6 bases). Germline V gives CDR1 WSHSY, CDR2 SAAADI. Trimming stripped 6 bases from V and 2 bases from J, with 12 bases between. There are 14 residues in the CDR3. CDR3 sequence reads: CASSQTGITDTQYF. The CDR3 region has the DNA TGCGCCAGCAGCCAGACAGGTATCACAGATACGCAGTATTTT.

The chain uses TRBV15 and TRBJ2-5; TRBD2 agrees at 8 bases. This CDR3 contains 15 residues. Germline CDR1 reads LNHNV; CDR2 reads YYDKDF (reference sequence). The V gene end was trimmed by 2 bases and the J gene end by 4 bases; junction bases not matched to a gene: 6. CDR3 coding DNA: TGTGCCACCAGCAGACTTAGCGGGATTTCAGAGACCCAGTACTTC. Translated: CATSRLSGISETQYF.

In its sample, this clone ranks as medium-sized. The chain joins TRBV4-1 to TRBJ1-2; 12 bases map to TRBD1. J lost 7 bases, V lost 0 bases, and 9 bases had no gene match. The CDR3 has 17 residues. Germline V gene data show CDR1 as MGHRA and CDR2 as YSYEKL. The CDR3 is CASSQDSGTGGAGGYTF. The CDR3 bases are TGCGCCAGCAGCCAAGATAGCGGGACAGGGGGCGCGGGTGGCTACACCTTC.

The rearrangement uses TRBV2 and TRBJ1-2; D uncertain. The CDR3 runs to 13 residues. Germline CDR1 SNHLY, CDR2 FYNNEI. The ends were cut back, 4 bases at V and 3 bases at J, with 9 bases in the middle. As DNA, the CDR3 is TGTGCCAGCAGTGTTGCTAAAGACTATGGCTACACCTTC. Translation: CASSVAKDYGYTF.

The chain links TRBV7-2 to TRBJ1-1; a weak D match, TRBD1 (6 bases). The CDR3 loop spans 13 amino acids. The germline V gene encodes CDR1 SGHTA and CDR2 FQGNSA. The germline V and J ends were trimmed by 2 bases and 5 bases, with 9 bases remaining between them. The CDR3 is CASSLHGQTEAFF. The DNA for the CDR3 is TGTGCCAGCAGCTTACATGGACAGACTGAAGCTTTCTTT.

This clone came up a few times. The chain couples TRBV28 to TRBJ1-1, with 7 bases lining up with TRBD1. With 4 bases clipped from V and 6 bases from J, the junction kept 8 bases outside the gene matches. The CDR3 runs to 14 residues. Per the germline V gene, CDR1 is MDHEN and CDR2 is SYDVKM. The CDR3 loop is CASSSRTGSSEAFF. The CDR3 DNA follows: TGTGCCAGCAGTTCTAGGACAGGCAGTTCTGAAGCTTTCTTT. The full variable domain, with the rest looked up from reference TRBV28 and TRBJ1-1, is DVKVTQSSRYLVKRTGEKVFLECVQDMDHENMFWYRQDPGLGLRLIYFSYDVKMKEKGDIPEGYSVSREKKERFSLILESASTNQTSMYLCASSSRTGSSEAFFGQGTRLTVV.

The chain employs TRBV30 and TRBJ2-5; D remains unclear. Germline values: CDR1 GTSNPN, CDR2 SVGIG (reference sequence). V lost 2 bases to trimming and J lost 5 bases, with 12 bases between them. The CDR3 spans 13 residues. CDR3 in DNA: TGTGCCTGGAGTCACCTTAACGGGGAGACCCAGTACTTC. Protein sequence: CAWSHLNGETQYF.

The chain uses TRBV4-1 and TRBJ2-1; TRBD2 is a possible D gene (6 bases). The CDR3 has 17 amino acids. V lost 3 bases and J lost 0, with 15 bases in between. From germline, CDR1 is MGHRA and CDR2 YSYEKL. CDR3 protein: CASSHFLSGASYNEQFF. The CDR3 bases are TGCGCCAGCAGCCACTTTCTTAGCGGTGCCTCCTACAATGAGCAGTTCTTC.

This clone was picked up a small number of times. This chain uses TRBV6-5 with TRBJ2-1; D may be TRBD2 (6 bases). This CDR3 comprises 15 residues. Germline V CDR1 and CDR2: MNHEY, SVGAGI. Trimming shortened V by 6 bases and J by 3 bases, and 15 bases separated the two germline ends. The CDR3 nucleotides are TGTGCCAGCAGGCCTCTTAGAGCGGGCTACAATGAGCAGTTCTTC. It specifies CASRPLRAGYNEQFF.

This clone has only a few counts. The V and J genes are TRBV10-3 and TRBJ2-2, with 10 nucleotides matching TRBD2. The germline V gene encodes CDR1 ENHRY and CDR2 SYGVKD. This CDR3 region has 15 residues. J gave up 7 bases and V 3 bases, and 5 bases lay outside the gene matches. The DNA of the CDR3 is TGTGCCATCAGTGAATGGCTAGCGGGAGTCGGGGAGCTGTTTTTT. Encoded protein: CAISEWLAGVGELFF.

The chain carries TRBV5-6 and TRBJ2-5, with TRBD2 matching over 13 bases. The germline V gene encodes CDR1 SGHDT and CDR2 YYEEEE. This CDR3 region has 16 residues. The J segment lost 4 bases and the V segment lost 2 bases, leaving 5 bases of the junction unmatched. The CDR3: CASSFLTSGRGETQYF. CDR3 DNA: TGTGCCAGCAGCTTTCTTACTAGCGGGAGGGGAGAGACCCAGTACTTC.

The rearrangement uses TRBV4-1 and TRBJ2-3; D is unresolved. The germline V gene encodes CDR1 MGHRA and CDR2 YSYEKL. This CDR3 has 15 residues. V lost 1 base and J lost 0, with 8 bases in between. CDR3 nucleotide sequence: TGCGCCAGCAGCCAAGGGGCAAGAAGCACAGATACGCAGTATTTT. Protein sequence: CASSQGARSTDTQYF.

CDR3 region: CASGISGGYNEQFF. The CDR3 DNA follows: TGTGCTAGTGGTATTAGCGGGGGTTACAATGAGCAGTTCTTC. This chain uses TRBV12-5 with TRBJ2-1; 9 bases align to TRBD2. The germline V gene encodes CDR1 LGHNT and CDR2 FRNRAP. The CDR3 sequence is 14 residues long. V trimming: 5 bases; J trimming: 4 bases; junction bases outside the gene matches: 3.

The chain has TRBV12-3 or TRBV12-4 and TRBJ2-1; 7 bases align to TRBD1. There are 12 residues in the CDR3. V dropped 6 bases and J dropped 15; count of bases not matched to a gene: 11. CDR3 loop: CASSTQQGIPFF. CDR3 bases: TGTGCCAGCAGCACCCAACAGGGGATCCCGTTCTTC.

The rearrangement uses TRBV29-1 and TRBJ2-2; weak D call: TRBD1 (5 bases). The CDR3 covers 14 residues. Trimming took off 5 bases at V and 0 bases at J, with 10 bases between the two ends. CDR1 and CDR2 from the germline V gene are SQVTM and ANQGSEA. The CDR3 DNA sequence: TGCAGCGTTTTGCAACAGGCGAACACCGGGGAGCTGTTTTTT. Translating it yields CSVLQQANTGELFF.

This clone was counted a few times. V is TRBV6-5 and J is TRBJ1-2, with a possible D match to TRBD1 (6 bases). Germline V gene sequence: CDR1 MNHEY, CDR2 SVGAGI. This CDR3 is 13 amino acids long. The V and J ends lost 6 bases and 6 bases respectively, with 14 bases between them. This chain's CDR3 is CASSAGRGDGYTF. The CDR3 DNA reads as TGTGCCAGCAGCGCGGGCAGGGGTGATGGCTACACCTTC.

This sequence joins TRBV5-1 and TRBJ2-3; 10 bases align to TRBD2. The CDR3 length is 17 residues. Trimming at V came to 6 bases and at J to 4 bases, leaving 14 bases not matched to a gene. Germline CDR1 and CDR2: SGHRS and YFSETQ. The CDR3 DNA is TGCGCCAGCAAAGGGGGGGCTAGCGGGAGTCGGTCAGATACGCAGTATTTT. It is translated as CASKGGASGSRSDTQYF.

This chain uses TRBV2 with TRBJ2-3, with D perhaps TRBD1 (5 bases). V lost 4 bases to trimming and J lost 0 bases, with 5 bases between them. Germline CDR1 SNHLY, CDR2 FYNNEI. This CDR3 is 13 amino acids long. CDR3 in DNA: TGTGCCAGCAGTGGACAGAGCACAGATACGCAGTATTTT. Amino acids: CASSGQSTDTQYF.

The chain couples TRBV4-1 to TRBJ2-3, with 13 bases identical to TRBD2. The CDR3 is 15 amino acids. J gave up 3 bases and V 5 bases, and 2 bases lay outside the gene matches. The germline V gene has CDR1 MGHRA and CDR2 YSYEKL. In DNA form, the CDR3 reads TGCGCCAGCAGCTTGGGACTAGCGGGAACAGATACGCAGTATTTT. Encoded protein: CASSLGLAGTDTQYF.

CDR3 sequence: CAITGERAEAFF. CDR3 nucleotides: TGTGCCATCACTGGGGAGAGGGCTGAAGCTTTCTTT. The chain carries TRBV28 and TRBJ1-1; no clear D. This CDR3 is built from 12 residues. The germline V gene encodes CDR1 MDHEN and CDR2 SYDVKM. Trimming took 10 bases from V and 6 from J, leaving 15 bases between them.

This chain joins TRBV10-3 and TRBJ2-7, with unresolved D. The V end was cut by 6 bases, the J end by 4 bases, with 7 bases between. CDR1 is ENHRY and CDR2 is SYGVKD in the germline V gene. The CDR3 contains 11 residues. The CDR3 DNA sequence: TGTGCCATCAGCAATCAGTACGAGCAGTACTTC. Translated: CAISNQYEQYF.

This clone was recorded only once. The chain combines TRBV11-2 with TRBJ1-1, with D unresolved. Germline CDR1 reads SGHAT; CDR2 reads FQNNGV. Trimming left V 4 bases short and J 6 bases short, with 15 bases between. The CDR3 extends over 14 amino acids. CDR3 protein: CASSSATRRAEAFF. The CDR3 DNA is TGTGCCAGCAGCTCTGCCACTAGGAGGGCTGAAGCTTTCTTT.

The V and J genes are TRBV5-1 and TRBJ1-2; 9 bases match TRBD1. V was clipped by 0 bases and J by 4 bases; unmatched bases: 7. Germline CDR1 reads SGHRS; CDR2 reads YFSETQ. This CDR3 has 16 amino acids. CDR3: CASSLAGQGGFYGYTF. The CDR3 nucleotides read TGCGCCAGCAGCTTGGCGGGACAGGGCGGGTTCTATGGCTACACCTTC.

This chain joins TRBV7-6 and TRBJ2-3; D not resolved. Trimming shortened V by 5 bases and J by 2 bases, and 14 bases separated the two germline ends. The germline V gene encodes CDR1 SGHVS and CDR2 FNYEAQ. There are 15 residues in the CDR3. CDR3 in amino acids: CASSRAGFPTDTQYF. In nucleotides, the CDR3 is TGTGCCAGCAGCAGAGCCGGTTTTCCCACAGATACGCAGTATTTT.

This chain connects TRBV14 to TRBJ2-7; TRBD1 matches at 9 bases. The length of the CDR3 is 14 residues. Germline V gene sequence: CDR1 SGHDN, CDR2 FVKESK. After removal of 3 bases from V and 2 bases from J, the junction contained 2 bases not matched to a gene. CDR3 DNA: TGTGCCAGCAGCCAGGGACAGGGAACCTACGAGCAGTACTTC. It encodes CASSQGQGTYEQYF.

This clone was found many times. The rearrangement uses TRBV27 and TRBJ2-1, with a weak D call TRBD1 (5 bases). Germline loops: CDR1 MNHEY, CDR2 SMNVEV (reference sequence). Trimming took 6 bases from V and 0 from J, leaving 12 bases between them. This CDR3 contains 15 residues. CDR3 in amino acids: CASRADTSSYNEQFF. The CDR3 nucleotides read TGTGCCAGCAGGGCGGACACGAGCTCCTACAATGAGCAGTTCTTC.